This paragraph covers one T cell receptor beta chain sequence. These data belong to a study of blood T cell repertoires in COVID-19. Across the whole study: Sample material is recorded as cDNA or gDNA derived from T cells, B-cell-depleted T cells, or PBMCs.

The germline V gene has CDR1 SEHNR and CDR2 FQNEAQ (reference sequence). V lost 5 bases, J lost 12 bases, and 14 bases stayed unmatched. This CDR3 comprises 15 residues. In the original analysis: It was from reference gene primer amplification that nucleated cell counts were estimated. TCRdb keeps only in-frame clones here, not all; method: immunoSEQ multiplex PCR. V and J calls plus clone size are reproduced from that table; the DNA served to infer D and trimming. Seen here are around 210,000 clones, approximately 85% observed once, and the top ten hold 5% to 6.5%. The Seattle patients joined while their infection was active and were tracked longitudinally afterward.

V is TRBV7-9 and J is TRBJ2-1; 9 bases match TRBD1. Specimen: peripheral blood. This receptor was taken from a middle-aged man with COVID-19, enrolled during active disease. The CDR3 sequence: CASSPRTGARSRQFF. The CDR3 DNA reads TGTGCCAGCAGCCCCCGGACAGGGGCGAGGTCTAGGCAGTTCTTC. The variable domain in full, with the rest retrieved from reference TRBV7-9 and TRBJ2-1, is DTGVSQNPRHKITKRGQNVTFRCDPISEHNRLYWYRQTLGQGPEFLTYFQNEAQLEKSRLLSDRFSAERPKGSFSTLEIQRTEQGDSAMYLCASSPRTGARSRQFFGPGTRLTVL.